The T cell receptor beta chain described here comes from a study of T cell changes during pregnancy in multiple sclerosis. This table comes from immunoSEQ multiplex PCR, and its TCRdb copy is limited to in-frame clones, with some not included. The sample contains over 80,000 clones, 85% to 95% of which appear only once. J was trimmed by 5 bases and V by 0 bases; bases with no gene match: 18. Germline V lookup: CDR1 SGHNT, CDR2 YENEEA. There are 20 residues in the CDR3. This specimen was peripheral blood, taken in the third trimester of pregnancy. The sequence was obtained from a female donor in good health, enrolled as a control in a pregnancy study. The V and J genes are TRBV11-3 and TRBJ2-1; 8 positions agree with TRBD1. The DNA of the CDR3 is TGTGCCAGCAGCTTAGATTGGGGGAAGGGGGACAGGCGGGCGAACAATGAGCAGTTCTTC. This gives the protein CASSLDWGKGDRRANNEQFF.